This paragraph covers one T cell receptor (beta chain) sequence. The sample is drawn from a study of blood T cell repertoires in COVID-19. Only in-frame clones appear in the TCRdb table, and some are missing; sequencing was by immunoSEQ multiplex PCR. The repertoire holds under 300,000 clones, with about 88% as singletons. V shed 7 bases, J shed 2 bases, and the junction held 8 bases outside the gene matches. The CDR3 runs to 15 residues. The germline V gene has CDR1 SGHRS and CDR2 YFSETQ. Cohort placement rested on clinical history that participants reported themselves. Before being deemed recovered, Cohort 3 donors had two negative PCRs, clearance, or symptom resolution.

The origin of this receptor is a woman aged 45-60 years who had recovered from COVID-19. The sample taken for sequencing was PBMCs or T cells enriched from blood (not recorded which). The chain has TRBV5-1 and TRBJ1-1, with 10 bases fitting TRBD1. As DNA, the CDR3 is TGCGCCAGCGGGGGGACAGGGGCTAGAAACACTGAAGCTTTCTTT. Protein product: CASGGTGARNTEAFF.